Below, 4 T cell receptor beta chains from the same sample are listed, as sequenced in a study of blood T cell repertoires in COVID-19. Clones were read by immunoSEQ multiplex PCR, and TCRdb kept only the in-frame ones, dropping some. The data show almost 25,000 clones, with around 86% seen just once and about 9% held by the top ten. The source material was peripheral blood. The receptor source for this set is a human donor in a cohort sampled during active COVID-19.

This clone was seen once. The V call is TRBV27, the J call TRBJ2-2; TRBD1 matches 7 bases. The CDR3 contains 16 residues. V was clipped by 2 bases and J by 7 bases; unmatched bases: 10. Germline CDR1 MNHEY, CDR2 SMNVEV (reference sequence). The CDR3 region is CASSLRGPTSSGELFF. CDR3 coding DNA: TGTGCCAGCAGTTTAAGGGGGCCTACCTCAAGCGGGGAGCTGTTTTTT.

The V gene is TRBV7-9, the J gene TRBJ2-2; 11 bases are a match to TRBD2. Germline V gives CDR1 SEHNR, CDR2 FQNEAQ (reference sequence). This CDR3 comprises 14 residues. V lost 4 bases and J lost 6; bases outside the gene matches: 1. In DNA form, the CDR3 reads TGTGCCAGCAGCTGGGGACTAGCGGCCGGGGAGCTGTTTTTT. It codes for CASSWGLAAGELFF.

V and J are TRBV7-9 and TRBJ1-3, with D uncertain. V lost 7 bases to trimming and J lost 0 bases, with 10 bases between them. Per germline, CDR1 SEHNR and CDR2 FQNEAQ (reference sequence). This CDR3 region has 14 residues. The CDR3 here is CASIDLSSGNTIYF. The DNA of the CDR3 is TGTGCCAGCATTGATCTTAGCTCTGGAAACACCATATATTTT. The full variable domain, its missing parts supplied by reference TRBV7-9 and TRBJ1-3, is DTGVSQNPRHKITKRGQNVTFRCDPISEHNRLYWYRQTLGQGPEFLTYFQNEAQLEKSRLLSDRFSAERPKGSFSTLEIQRTEQGDSAMYLCASIDLSSGNTIYFGEGSWLTVV.

V is TRBV7-8 and J is TRBJ2-5; D possibly corresponds to TRBD2 (5 bases). The CDR3 runs 15 residues. CDR1 and CDR2 from the germline V gene are SGHVS and FQNEAQ. The ends were cut back, 5 bases at V and 5 bases at J, with 18 bases in the middle. For the CDR3, the DNA is TGTGCCAGCAGCCCTTGGGGAGCCCGGGGTGAGACCCAGTACTTC. Translated, it gives CASSPWGARGETQYF. The full variable domain, rest sourced from reference TRBV7-8 and TRBJ2-5, is GAGVSQSPRYKVAKRGQDVALRCDPISGHVSLFWYQQALGQGPEFLTYFQNEAQLDKSGLPSDRFFAERPEGSVSTLKIQRTQQEDSAVYLCASSPWGARGETQYFGPGTRLLVL.